The 29 T cell receptor beta chains listed next were all sequenced from one sample in a study of neurological immune-mediated disorders. TCRdb recomputed calls from the 5' RACE reads with MiXCR, one row per CDR3 protein. The profile shows roughly 60,000 distinct CDR3 sequences, approximately 3.5% of them singletons. Sequencing was done on a sample of PBMCs. Receptors originate from a woman aged 25 to 39 with multiple sclerosis.

This clonotype was counted ten times or more. This chain uses TRBV7-6 with TRBJ2-1; 9 positions match TRBD2. In germline, CDR1 is SGHVS, CDR2 FNYEAQ. J gave up 15 bases and V 5 bases, and 8 bases lay outside the gene matches. This CDR3 comprises 12 residues. CDR3 in amino acids: CASSAELAGLFF. CDR3 nucleotides: TGTGCCAGCAGCGCCGAGCTAGCGGGGTTGTTCTTC.

This clonotype was counted at least ten times. The V and J genes are TRBV5-5 and TRBJ2-1, with D maybe TRBD1 (5 bases). The CDR3 consists of 13 residues. V gave up 5 bases and J gave up 4 bases, with 10 bases separating them. Germline CDR1 reads SGHKS; CDR2 reads YYEKEE (reference sequence). The CDR3 bases are TGTGCCAGCAGTCTCGACAGTTACAATGAGCAGTTCTTC. It codes for CASSLDSYNEQFF.

This clonotype was seen only a few times. V is TRBV11-2 and J is TRBJ1-4; TRBD1 matches 9 bases. Germline V gene lookup returns CDR1 SGHAT and CDR2 FQNNGV. V trimming: 5 bases; J trimming: 7 bases; junction bases outside the gene matches: 8. The CDR3 runs 15 residues. CDR3: CASSPRTGVGEKLFF. The DNA of the CDR3 is TGTGCCAGCAGCCCCCGGACAGGGGTGGGTGAAAAACTGTTTTTT.

Concerning this clonotype: Being one base from a much bigger clone, this may be a read error. This chain links TRBV7-2 with TRBJ1-5; maybe TRBD1 (5 bases). Germline CDR1 reads SGHTA; CDR2 reads FQGNSA. The CDR3 sequence is 14 residues long. The CDR3 is CASSPGGDPPPQNF. The CDR3 DNA reads TGTGCCAGCAGCCCGGGGGGAGATCCGCCGCCCCAGAATTTT. The variable domain in full, completed from reference TRBV7-2 and TRBJ1-5, reads GAGVSQSPSNKVTEKGKDVELRCDPISGHTALYWYRQSLGQGLEFLIYFQGNSAPDKSGLPSDRFSAERTGGSVSTLTIQRTQQEDSAVYLCASSPGGDPPPQNFGDGTRLSIL.

This clonotype showed up many times. The chain recombines TRBV11-3 with TRBJ2-1, with TRBD2 matching over 9 bases. Per the germline V gene, CDR1 is SGHNT and CDR2 is YENEEA. The CDR3 extends over 16 amino acids. The V segment lost 2 bases and the J segment 4 bases; nucleotides outside the gene matches: 6. The CDR3: CASSLRGLAGYNEQFF. CDR3 nucleotides: TGTGCCAGCAGCTTAAGGGGCCTAGCGGGATACAATGAGCAGTTCTTC. Full variable domain (remainder filled in from reference TRBV11-3 and TRBJ2-1): EAGVVQSPRYKIIEKKQPVAFWCNPISGHNTLYWYLQNLGQGPELLIRYENEEAVDDSQLPKDRFSAERLKGVDSTLKIQPAELGDSAVYLCASSLRGLAGYNEQFFGPGTRLTVL.

This sequence joins TRBV3-1 and TRBJ2-4, with D unclear. Germline V gene data show CDR1 as LGHDT and CDR2 as YNNKEL (reference sequence). The germline V and J ends were trimmed by 0 bases and 10 bases, with 16 bases remaining between them. This CDR3 region has 15 residues. CDR3 sequence reads: CASSQEPTAKTIQYF. The CDR3 DNA sequence: TGTGCCAGCAGCCAAGAACCGACCGCCAAAACAATTCAGTACTTC.

The chain recombines TRBV20-1 with TRBJ2-5; 15 bases fit TRBD2. This CDR3 contains 15 residues. Trimming removed 7 bases from V and 7 bases from J; junction bases left unmatched: 10. CDR1 and CDR2 (germline): DFQATT, SNEGSKA (reference sequence). CDR3 sequence reads: CSVPGLAGGWGTQYF. The CDR3 DNA reads TGCAGTGTTCCGGGACTAGCGGGGGGCTGGGGGACCCAGTACTTC.

Ten or more counts support this clonotype. This CDR3 is CASSLRANTDTQYF. In DNA form, the CDR3 reads TGTGCCAGCAGCTTAAGGGCCAACACAGATACGCAGTATTTT. This rearrangement joins TRBV7-3 to TRBJ2-3; D is uncertain. Germline V lookup: CDR1 SGHTA, CDR2 FQGTGA. The CDR3 consists of 14 residues. Trimming shortened V by 1 base and J by 2 bases, and 7 bases separated the two germline ends.

This clonotype was observed many times. The genes are TRBV28 and TRBJ1-1; 7 nucleotides match TRBD1. CDR3 size: 15 residues. Germline loops: CDR1 MDHEN, CDR2 SYDVKM. After removal of 6 bases from V and 0 bases from J, the junction contained 7 bases not matched to a gene. The CDR3 nucleotides read TGTGCCAGCAGCGGACAGGTTTGGGTGAACACTGAAGCTTTCTTT. It encodes CASSGQVWVNTEAFF.

This clonotype was counted many times. The DNA for the CDR3 is TGTGCCAGCACCCTGGACCGGAATGAGCAGTTCTTC. It encodes CASTLDRNEQFF. The rearrangement uses TRBV12-3 or TRBV12-4 and TRBJ2-1, with no clear D. This CDR3 has 12 amino acids. The V end lost 7 bases, the J end lost 7 bases, and 11 bases lay between the germline ends.

This clonotype was detected only a few times. A much bigger clone sits one base away, suggesting this may be a read error. This chain links TRBV2 with TRBJ1-5; D not resolved. Germline V lookup: CDR1 SNHLY, CDR2 FYNNEI. This CDR3 contains 14 residues. The CDR3 DNA sequence: TGTGCCAGCAAGGCTGGCCGAGCTAATCATCCCCAGCATTTT. It is translated as CASKAGRANHPQHF.

The sample holds many counts of this clonotype. The chain links TRBV20-1 to TRBJ2-7; 10 bases align to TRBD2. The CDR3 loop spans 14 amino acids. Germline V lookup: CDR1 DFQATT, CDR2 SNEGSKA (reference sequence). Trimming cost V 6 bases and J 5 bases; bases outside gene matches: 10. CDR3 loop: CSAPLAGRRNEQYF. CDR3 coding DNA: TGCAGTGCACCACTAGCGGGAAGGAGGAACGAGCAGTACTTC.

This clonotype was counted at least ten times. The genes are TRBV3-1 and TRBJ2-2; 8 positions match TRBD1. J was trimmed by 6 bases and V by 0 bases; bases with no gene match: 6. Germline CDR1 and CDR2: LGHDT and YNNKEL (reference sequence). The CDR3 loop spans 16 amino acids. In DNA form, the CDR3 reads TGTGCCAGCAGCCAAGATCCCAGGGGGCGACCCGGGGAGCTGTTTTTT. This gives the protein CASSQDPRGRPGELFF.

The sample holds many counts of this clonotype. The chain joins TRBV20-1 to TRBJ2-3; D is possibly TRBD2 (6 bases). Trimming removed 7 bases at V and 5 bases at J, with 13 bases between. In germline, CDR1 is DFQATT, CDR2 SNEGSKA (reference sequence). There are 12 residues in the CDR3. The CDR3 nucleotides are TGCAGTGTTTGGGCTAGCGAAGATACGCAGTATTTT. Protein product: CSVWASEDTQYF.

By sample fraction, this clonotype is medium-sized. The rearrangement joins TRBV12-3 or TRBV12-4 to TRBJ2-1; D remains ambiguous. V was trimmed by 0 bases and J by 3 bases, leaving 3 bases between them. The CDR3 has 13 amino acids. The CDR3 reads CASSLADYNEQFF. For the CDR3, the DNA is TGTGCCAGCAGTTTAGCGGACTACAATGAGCAGTTCTTC.

This clonotype was detected ten times or more. The chain recombines TRBV14 with TRBJ2-3, with 8 positions matching TRBD1. Germline CDR1 SGHDN, CDR2 FVKESK. The ends lost 4 bases at V and 0 bases at J; junction bases unmatched: 6. CDR3 length: 16 residues. CDR3 coding DNA: TGTGCCAGCAGCCTGACCGGGACAGGTAGCACAGATACGCAGTATTTT. Translated, it gives CASSLTGTGSTDTQYF. The full variable domain, with the rest looked up from reference TRBV14 and TRBJ2-3, is EAGVTQFPSHSVIEKGQTVTLRCDPISGHDNLYWYRRVMGKEIKFLLHFVKESKQDESGMPNNRFLAERTGGTYSTLKVQPAELEDSGVYFCASSLTGTGSTDTQYFGPGTRLTVL.

In the case of this clonotype: This sequence may be a read error, since a much larger clone differs from it by one base. The chain recombines TRBV5-4 with TRBJ2-5; TRBD2 is a possible D gene (5 bases). The better agreement between TRBJ2-7 and the DNA end casts doubt on the J call. This CDR3 has 13 residues. Germline-derived CDR1 and CDR2 are SGHNT and YYREEE (reference sequence). CDR3: CASSSPTSLEQYF. CDR3 bases: TGTGCCAGCAGCTCCCCCACTAGTCTCGAGCAGTACTTC.

This clonotype was recorded at least ten times. V usage is TRBV3-1 and J usage is TRBJ1-5; D is unresolved. V was shortened by 3 bases and J by 7 bases, with 10 bases between the two germline ends. There are 13 residues in the CDR3. Germline V gene sequence: CDR1 LGHDT, CDR2 YNNKEL (reference sequence). CDR3 nucleotides: TGTGCCAGCAGCCACGGGCGGAAACAGCCCCAGCATTTT. Translating it yields CASSHGRKQPQHF.

This clonotype has at least ten counts. The CDR3, as DNA: TGTGCCACCAGTGACACTAGCGATGATGAGCAGTTCTTC. Translated: CATSDTSDDEQFF. The chain couples TRBV24-1 to TRBJ2-1, with 7 bases identical to TRBD2. J was trimmed by 8 bases and V by 4 bases; bases with no gene match: 4. CDR1 is KGHDR and CDR2 is SFDVKD in the germline V gene. This CDR3 has 13 residues.

This clonotype has at least ten counts. The chain has TRBV7-6 and TRBJ2-5, with 9 positions matching TRBD2. This CDR3 region has 18 residues. V lost 5 bases and J lost 8; bases outside the gene matches: 21. Germline V gene lookup returns CDR1 SGHVS and CDR2 FNYEAQ. CDR3 residues: CASSPEIPSGTVYGTQYF. Here the CDR3 DNA reads TGTGCCAGCAGCCCAGAGATTCCTAGCGGGACGGTTTACGGAACCCAGTACTTC.

This clonotype was seen ten or more times. The V call is TRBV11-2, the J call TRBJ2-3; the D call may be TRBD1 or TRBD2 (5 bases each). This CDR3 spans 14 amino acids. The germline CDR1 and CDR2 sequences are SGHAT and FQNNGV. The V gene lost 1 base and the J gene lost 4 bases, with 9 bases spanning the gap. The CDR3 sequence: CASSLGGGSDTQYF. The CDR3 DNA is TGTGCCAGCAGCTTAGGTGGGGGTTCAGATACGCAGTATTTT.

This clonotype was found many times. This sequence joins TRBV5-1 and TRBJ1-3, with TRBD1 as a possible D gene (5 bases). Germline values: CDR1 SGHRS, CDR2 YFSETQ. The germline V and J ends were trimmed by 2 bases and 1 base, with 13 bases remaining between them. The CDR3 loop spans 16 amino acids. The CDR3 reads CASSFVQGGSGNTIYF. The CDR3 region has the DNA TGCGCCAGCAGCTTCGTCCAGGGTGGATCTGGAAACACCATATATTTT.

This clonotype was detected many times. This chain links TRBV6-5 with TRBJ2-3; TRBD1 is a possible D gene (6 bases). Trimming shortened V by 7 bases and J by 0 bases, and 14 bases separated the two germline ends. CDR3 length equals 15 residues. Germline V gene data show CDR1 as MNHEY and CDR2 as SVGAGI. CDR3 in DNA: TGTGCCAGCACCCAACAGGGATCGAGCACAGATACGCAGTATTTT. Residues: CASTQQGSSTDTQYF.

This clonotype was recorded at least ten times. The chain links TRBV29-1 to TRBJ2-7; the D is unclear. The CDR3 sequence is 14 residues long. The germline V gene encodes CDR1 SQVTM and CDR2 ANQGSEA. V lost 4 bases and J 2 bases, leaving 15 bases between the germline ends. This chain's CDR3 is CSVASTPGTYEQYF. The CDR3 DNA is TGCAGCGTTGCCTCAACACCCGGAACCTACGAGCAGTACTTC.

This clonotype was seen repeatedly, ten times or more. The chain employs TRBV25-1 and TRBJ2-5; D is unclear. The V gene's germline CDR1 is MGHDK and CDR2 SYGVNS. Trimming left V 1 base short and J 5 bases short, with 5 bases between. This CDR3 has 12 residues. CDR3 sequence reads: CASSESRETQYF. CDR3 DNA sequence: TGTGCCAGCAGTGAATCTAGGGAGACCCAGTACTTC.

This clonotype was picked up many times. The V and J genes are TRBV5-1 and TRBJ2-3, with TRBD1 matching over 7 bases. J gave up 2 bases and V 1 base, and 4 bases lay outside the gene matches. CDR1 SGHRS and CDR2 YFSETQ come from the germline V gene. The CDR3 contains 15 residues. The CDR3: CASSLRGRTTDTQYF. CDR3 nucleotides: TGCGCCAGCAGCTTGAGGGGGCGTACCACAGATACGCAGTATTTT.

About this clonotype itself: A much larger clone sits a single nucleotide away, making a read error possible. This sequence joins TRBV24-1 and TRBJ2-5; the D gene is possibly TRBD2 (5 bases). Per germline, CDR1 KGHDR and CDR2 SFDVKD. Trimming took off 9 bases at V and 4 bases at J, with 17 bases between the two ends. The CDR3 length is 14 residues. CDR3 in DNA: TGTGCCACCCCTGGATGGGAAGGGAGAGAGACCCAGTACTTC. Its protein is CATPGWEGRETQYF.

The V and J genes are TRBV20-1 and TRBJ2-5; D might be TRBD2 (5 bases). The CDR3 consists of 13 residues. Per the germline V gene, CDR1 is DFQATT and CDR2 is SNEGSKA (reference sequence). Deletions cut 6 bases from V and 5 bases from J, with 16 bases between. DNA of the CDR3: TGCAGTGCAAGAACTAGAGTTGGGGAGACCCAGTACTTC. Its protein product is CSARTRVGETQYF.

About this clonotype itself: Given a much more abundant clone one base away, this may be a read error. J is TRBJ2-7 and V is TRBV20-1, with 7 nucleotides matching TRBD1. The CDR3 runs to 15 residues. The germline CDR1 and CDR2 sequences are DFQATT and SNEGSKA (reference sequence). In nucleotides, the CDR3 is TGCAGTGCTAGGGATTCGACAGGGTCCGCCTACGATCAGTACTTC. The encoded protein is CSARDSTGSAYDQYF.